This entry is about one T cell receptor (beta chain). Its antigen is still unknown. Clones were sequenced by immunoSEQ multiplex PCR, and TCRdb holds only the in-frame ones, with some missing. This table has roughly 30,000 clones, roughly 86% appearing once. The data are from a study of a mutant IDH1 vaccine in newly diagnosed glioma. Indicated time point: week 35, safety follow-up. Mutant IDH1 20-mer peptide, at 300 ug, made up each vaccine dose, with topical imiquimod. The vaccination schedule gave patients eight doses in weeks 1, 3, 5, 7, 11, 15, 19 and 23. Those who donated had recent WHO grade 3 or 4 IDH1-mutant, ATRX-lost astrocytomas. Study-level points and caveats: Researchers report vaccine-induced immune responses in about 93% of patients.

The TCR originated in a man aged 25-45 years with glioma. The sequencing used PBMCs, collected from a glioma patient whose treatment included an IDH1 peptide vaccine.

CDR3 residues: CASSIADTGNEQYF. The DNA of the CDR3 is TGTGCCAGTAGTATAGCGGATACGGGGAACGAGCAGTACTTC. The chain employs TRBV19 and TRBJ2-7; tentatively, D is TRBD2 (5 bases). The CDR3 length is 14 residues. V was clipped by 1 base and J by 5 bases, with 12 bases between them. CDR1 LNHDA and CDR2 SQIVND come from the germline V gene (reference sequence).